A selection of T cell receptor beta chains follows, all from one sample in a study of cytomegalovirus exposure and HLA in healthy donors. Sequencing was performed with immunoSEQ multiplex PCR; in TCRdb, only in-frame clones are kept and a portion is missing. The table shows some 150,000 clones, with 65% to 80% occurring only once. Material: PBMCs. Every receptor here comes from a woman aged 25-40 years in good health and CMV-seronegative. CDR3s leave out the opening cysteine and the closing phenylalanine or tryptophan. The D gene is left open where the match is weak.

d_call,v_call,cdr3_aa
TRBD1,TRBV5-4,ASSRGDRGNTGELF
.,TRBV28,ASSFSGRTYNEQF
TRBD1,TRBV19,ASSTGQGVLGEKLF
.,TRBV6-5,ASSYSGQGDGYT
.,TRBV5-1,ASSFGMVGNYGYT
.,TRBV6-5,ASRPRTANEKLF
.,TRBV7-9,ASSLMDRGLIDGYT
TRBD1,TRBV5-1,ASSITGGTEAF
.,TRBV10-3,AISDKQSTTEAF
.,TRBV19,ASSISGTRYNEQF
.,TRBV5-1,ASSLVGAGKETQY
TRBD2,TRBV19,ASSLPGLAGDNVNIQY
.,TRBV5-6,ASSLDFGSGHGYT
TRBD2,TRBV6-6,ASSYLGTSNEQF
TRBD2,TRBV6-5,ASSRLAGAYEQY
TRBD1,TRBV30,AWSPDRGSVYYGYT
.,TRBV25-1,ASSEDRGYEKLF
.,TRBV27,ASSSMGGEKLF
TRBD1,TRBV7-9,ASSLGQGSDSPLH
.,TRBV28,ASSLDKSSSGANVLT
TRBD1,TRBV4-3,ASSQLYRGDQPQH
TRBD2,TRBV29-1,SALRPVAGSFRDEQF
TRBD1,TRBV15,ATSRVGTDPNHEQF
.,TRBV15,ATSRDEDLWDTEAF
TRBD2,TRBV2,ASSRAGLLQETQY
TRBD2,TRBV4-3,ASSQFRGLAEPDNEQF
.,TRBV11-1,ASSLLEGRSQETQY
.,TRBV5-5,ASSSSGDQPQH
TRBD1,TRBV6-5,ASSYGTVHEQY
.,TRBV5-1,ASSFGGLRNTEAF
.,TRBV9,ASSRYAASHNEKLF
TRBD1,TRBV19,ASSIDRGIVGEQY
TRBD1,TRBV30,AWSPRTGIHQPQH
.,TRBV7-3,ASSLTGAGRAF
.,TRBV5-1,ASSLEQGRYGYT
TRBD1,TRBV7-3,ASSLTPGTGVGYT
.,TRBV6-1,ASRQTQGRMGGYT
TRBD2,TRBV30,AWRYMGLAGSNEQF
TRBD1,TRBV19,ASSRQGTYGYT
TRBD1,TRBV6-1,ASSERTGGFYGYT
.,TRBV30,AWSPKGAYNEQF
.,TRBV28,ASTSGIRAFPQETQY
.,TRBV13,ASSFGVVSNTEAF
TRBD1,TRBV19,ASSGTGMLNEQF
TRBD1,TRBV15,ATRTAFGQGAINEKLF
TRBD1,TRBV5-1,ASSPTGGAEDEQY
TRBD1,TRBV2,ASSYDRGIYSNEKLF
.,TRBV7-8,ASSHSYRRNTGELF
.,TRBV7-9,ASSLVGVLLGYT